The sequence of this T cell receptor beta chain was determined in a study of beta chain features in type 1 diabetes. Points from the study as a whole: Type 1 diabetes patients showed a moderate but significant shortening of TCRB CDR3s in all four CD4+ subsets. At VDJ recombination sites, type 1 diabetes patients had fewer insertions and more deleted nucleotides. PCR might favor shorter templates, equally in patients and controls.

Of the isolated RNA, all was reverse transcribed, and so the sequenced material was expressed TCRB transcripts. An average of about 3.4 million reads was obtained for naive, central memory and regulatory T cell samples. Only in-frame clones appear in the TCRdb table, and some are missing; sequencing was by immunoSEQ multiplex PCR. The sample lists about 660,000 clones; around 15% were seen once. In regard to this clone: Antigen unknown. Germline and junction disagree at one end, which may indicate a read error. At the DNA level, this CDR3 is encoded by other sequences in the same sample as well.

Based on CD45RO/CCR7/CD25/CD127/CD95/CD27, CD4+ regulatory, stem cell-like memory, naive and central memory cells were sorted. The material sequenced was naive CD4+ T cells from blood. This sequence originates from a man younger than 35 with type 1 diabetes.

The CDR3 DNA follows: TGTGCCAGCAGCCTAGCGACTGATACGCAGTATTTT. Protein product: CASSLATDTQYF. The J gene is TRBJ2-3, the V gene TRBV7-9, with a possible D match to TRBD2 (6 bases). Looked up from germline, CDR1 is SEHNR and CDR2 is FQNEAQ (reference sequence). The CDR3 sequence is 12 residues long.